This T cell receptor beta chain was recovered during a study of post-analysis software for immune sequencing data. General study findings and limits: Relative to controls, patients had about 5 TRBV segments at higher frequency, with TRBV5-6, TRBV5-1 and TRBV20-1 among these.

This clonotype came up a few times. Its antigen remains unknown. Unique molecular identifiers had been added to the TCR beta cDNA libraries. One entry per CDR3 protein, called by TCRdb with MiXCR from the PCR reads. The data hold almost 700,000 distinct CDR3 sequences, with about 60% observed a single time. With 2 bases clipped from V and 8 bases from J, the junction kept 5 bases outside the gene matches. CDR3 length: 14 residues. Material: blood. The chain has TRBV12-3 or TRBV12-4 and TRBJ1-4, with 7 bases fitting TRBD1. This sequence was found in a girl aged 2 to 9 with multiple sclerosis. The CDR3 reads CASSLRGGWEKLFF. The CDR3 region has the DNA TGTGCCAGCAGTTTAAGAGGGGGCTGGGAAAAACTGTTTTTT.